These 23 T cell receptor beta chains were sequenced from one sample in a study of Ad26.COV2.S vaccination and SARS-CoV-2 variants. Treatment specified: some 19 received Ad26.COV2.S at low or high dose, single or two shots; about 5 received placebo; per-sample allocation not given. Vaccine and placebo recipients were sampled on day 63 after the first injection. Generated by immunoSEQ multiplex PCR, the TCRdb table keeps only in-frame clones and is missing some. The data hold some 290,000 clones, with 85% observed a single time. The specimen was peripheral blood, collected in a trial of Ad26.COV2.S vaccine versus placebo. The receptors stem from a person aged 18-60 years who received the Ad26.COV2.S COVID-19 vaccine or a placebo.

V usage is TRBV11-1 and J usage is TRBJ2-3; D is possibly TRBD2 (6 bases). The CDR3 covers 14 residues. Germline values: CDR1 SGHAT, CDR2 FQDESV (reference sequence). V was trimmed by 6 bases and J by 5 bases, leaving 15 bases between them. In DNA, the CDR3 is TGTGCCAGCAGTCCCGAGACTAGTAGAGATACGCAGTATTTT. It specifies CASSPETSRDTQYF.

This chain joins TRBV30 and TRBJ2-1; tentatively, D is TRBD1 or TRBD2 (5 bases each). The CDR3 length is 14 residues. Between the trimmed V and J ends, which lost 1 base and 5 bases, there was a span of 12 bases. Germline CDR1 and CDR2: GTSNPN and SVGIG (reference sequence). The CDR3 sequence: CAWSAGAGHNEQFF. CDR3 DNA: TGTGCCTGGAGTGCCGGGGCGGGCCACAATGAGCAGTTCTTC. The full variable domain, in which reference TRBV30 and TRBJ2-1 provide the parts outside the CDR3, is SQTIHQWPATLVQPVGSPLSLECTVEGTSNPNLYWYRQAAGRGLQLLFYSVGIGQISSEVPQNLSASRPQDRQFILSSKKLLLSDSGFYLCAWSAGAGHNEQFFGPGTRLTVL.

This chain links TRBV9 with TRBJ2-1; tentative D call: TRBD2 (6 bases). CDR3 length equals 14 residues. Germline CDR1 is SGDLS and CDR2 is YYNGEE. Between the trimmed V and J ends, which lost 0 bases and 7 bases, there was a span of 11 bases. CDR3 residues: CASSVAMGGNEQFF. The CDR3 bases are TGTGCCAGCAGCGTAGCTATGGGGGGAAATGAGCAGTTCTTC.

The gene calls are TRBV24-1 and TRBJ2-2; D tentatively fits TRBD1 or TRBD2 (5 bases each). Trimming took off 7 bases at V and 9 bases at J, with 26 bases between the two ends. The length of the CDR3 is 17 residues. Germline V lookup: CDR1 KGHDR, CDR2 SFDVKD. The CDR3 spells CATSDLRKGTLSRELFF. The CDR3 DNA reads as TGTGCCACCAGCGATCTTAGGAAGGGGACGCTTTCTCGGGAGCTGTTTTTT.

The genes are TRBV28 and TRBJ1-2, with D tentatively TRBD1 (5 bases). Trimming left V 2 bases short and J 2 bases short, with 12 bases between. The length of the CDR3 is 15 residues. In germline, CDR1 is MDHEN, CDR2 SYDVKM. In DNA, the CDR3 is TGTGCCAGCAGTTTACCAGGGACGAAGAACTATGGCTACACCTTC. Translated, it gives CASSLPGTKNYGYTF.

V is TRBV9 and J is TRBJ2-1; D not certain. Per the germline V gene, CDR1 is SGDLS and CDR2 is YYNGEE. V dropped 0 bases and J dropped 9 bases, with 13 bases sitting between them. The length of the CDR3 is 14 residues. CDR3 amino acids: CASSVARWSVEQFF. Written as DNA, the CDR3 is TGTGCCAGCAGCGTAGCTAGGTGGTCGGTTGAGCAGTTCTTC.

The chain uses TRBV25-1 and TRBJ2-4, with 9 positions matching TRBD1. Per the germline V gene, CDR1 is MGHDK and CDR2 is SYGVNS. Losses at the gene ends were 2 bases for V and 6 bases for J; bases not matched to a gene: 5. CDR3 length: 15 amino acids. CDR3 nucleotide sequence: TGTGCCAGCAGTGAAGGTGGGACAGGGTCAAACATTCAGTACTTC. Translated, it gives CASSEGGTGSNIQYF.

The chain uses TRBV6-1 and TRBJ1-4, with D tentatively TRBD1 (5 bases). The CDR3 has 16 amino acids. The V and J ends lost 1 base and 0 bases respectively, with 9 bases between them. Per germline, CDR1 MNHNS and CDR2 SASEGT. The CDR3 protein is CASSEDRPATNEKLFF. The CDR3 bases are TGTGCCAGCAGTGAAGACAGGCCCGCAACTAATGAAAAACTGTTTTTT.

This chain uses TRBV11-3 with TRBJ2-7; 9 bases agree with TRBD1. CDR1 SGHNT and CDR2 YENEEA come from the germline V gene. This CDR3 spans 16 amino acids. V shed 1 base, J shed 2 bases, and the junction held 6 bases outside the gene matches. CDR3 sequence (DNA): TGTGCCAGCAGCTTAGGGGGACAGGGAATGGCCTACGAGCAGTACTTC. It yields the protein CASSLGGQGMAYEQYF.

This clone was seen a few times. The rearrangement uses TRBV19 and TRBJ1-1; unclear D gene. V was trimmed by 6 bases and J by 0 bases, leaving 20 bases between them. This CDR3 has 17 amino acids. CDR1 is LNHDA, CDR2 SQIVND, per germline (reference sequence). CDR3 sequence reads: CASRGWRAVSMNTEAFF. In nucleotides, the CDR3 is TGTGCCAGTAGGGGGTGGAGGGCAGTCAGCATGAACACTGAAGCTTTCTTT. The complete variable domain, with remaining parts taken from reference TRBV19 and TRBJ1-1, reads DGGITQSPKYLFRKEGQNVTLSCEQNLNHDAMYWYRQDPGQGLRLIYYSQIVNDFQKGDIAEGYSVSREKKESFPLTVTSAQKNPTAFYLCASRGWRAVSMNTEAFFGQGTRLTVV.

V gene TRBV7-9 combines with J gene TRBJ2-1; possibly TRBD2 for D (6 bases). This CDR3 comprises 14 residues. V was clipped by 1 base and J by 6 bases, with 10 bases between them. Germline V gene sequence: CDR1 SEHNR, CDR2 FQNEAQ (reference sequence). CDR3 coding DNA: TGTGCCAGCAGCTTAGAGAACGGGAGCAATGAGCAGTTCTTC. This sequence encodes CASSLENGSNEQFF.

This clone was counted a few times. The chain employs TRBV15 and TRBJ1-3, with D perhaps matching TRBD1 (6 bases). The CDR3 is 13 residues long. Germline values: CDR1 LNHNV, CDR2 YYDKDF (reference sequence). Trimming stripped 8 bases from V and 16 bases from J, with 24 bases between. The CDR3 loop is CATGQMGAPGSYF. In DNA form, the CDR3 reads TGTGCCACCGGACAAATGGGGGCCCCGGGGTCCTATTTT.

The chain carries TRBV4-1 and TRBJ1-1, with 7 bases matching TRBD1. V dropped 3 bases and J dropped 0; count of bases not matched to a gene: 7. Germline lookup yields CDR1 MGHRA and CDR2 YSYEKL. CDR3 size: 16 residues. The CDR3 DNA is TGCGCCAGCAGCCAGAGCGGGCAGGGGGTGAACACTGAAGCTTTCTTT. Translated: CASSQSGQGVNTEAFF.

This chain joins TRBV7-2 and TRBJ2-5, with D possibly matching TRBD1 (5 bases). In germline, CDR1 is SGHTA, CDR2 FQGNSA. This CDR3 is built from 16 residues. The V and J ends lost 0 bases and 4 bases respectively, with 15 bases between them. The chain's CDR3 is CASSLAQGEGIETQYF. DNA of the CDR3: TGTGCCAGCAGCTTAGCCCAGGGCGAAGGAATAGAGACCCAGTACTTC.

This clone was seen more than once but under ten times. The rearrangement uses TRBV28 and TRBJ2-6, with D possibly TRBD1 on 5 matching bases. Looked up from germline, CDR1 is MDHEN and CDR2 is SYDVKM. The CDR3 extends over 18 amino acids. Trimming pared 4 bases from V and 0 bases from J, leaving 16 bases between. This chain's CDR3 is CASSSRLTVFSGANVLTF. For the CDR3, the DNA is TGTGCCAGCAGTTCCCGCCTGACAGTTTTCTCTGGGGCCAACGTCCTGACTTTC.

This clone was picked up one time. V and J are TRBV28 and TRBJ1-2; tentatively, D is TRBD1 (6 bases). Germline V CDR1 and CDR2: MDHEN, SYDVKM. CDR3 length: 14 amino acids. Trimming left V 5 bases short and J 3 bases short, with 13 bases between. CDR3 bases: TGTGCCAGCAGTGCCCAGGGGCCTTACTATGGCTACACCTTC. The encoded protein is CASSAQGPYYGYTF.

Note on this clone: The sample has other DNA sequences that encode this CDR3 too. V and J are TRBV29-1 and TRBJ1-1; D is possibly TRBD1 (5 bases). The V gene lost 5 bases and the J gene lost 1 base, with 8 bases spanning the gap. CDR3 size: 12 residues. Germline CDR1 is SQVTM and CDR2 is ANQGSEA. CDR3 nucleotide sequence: TGCAGCGTTCGGCAGGGGAACACTGAAGCTTTCTTT. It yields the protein CSVRQGNTEAFF.

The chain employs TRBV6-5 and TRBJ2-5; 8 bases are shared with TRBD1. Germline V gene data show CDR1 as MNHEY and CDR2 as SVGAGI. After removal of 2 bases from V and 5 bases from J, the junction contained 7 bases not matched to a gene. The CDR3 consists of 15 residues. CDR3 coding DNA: TGTGCCAGCAGTTACCGGGGCAGGGGGCGGGAGACCCAGTACTTC. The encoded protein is CASSYRGRGRETQYF.

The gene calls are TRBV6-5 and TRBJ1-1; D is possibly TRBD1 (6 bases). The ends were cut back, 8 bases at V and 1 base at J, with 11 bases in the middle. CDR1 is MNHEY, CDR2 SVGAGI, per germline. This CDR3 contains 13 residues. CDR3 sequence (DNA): TGTGCCAGCGGGGGGGCCGCGAACACTGAAGCTTTCTTT. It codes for CASGGAANTEAFF.

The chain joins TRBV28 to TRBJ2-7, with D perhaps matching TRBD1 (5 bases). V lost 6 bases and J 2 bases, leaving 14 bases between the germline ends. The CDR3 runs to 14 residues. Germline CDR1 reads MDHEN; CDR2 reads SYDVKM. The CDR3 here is CASSQRGTTYEQYF. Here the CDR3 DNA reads TGTGCCAGCAGCCAAAGGGGCACCACCTACGAGCAGTACTTC.

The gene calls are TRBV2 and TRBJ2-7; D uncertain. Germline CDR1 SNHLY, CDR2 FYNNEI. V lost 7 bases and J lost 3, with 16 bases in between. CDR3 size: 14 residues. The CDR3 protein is CASNIRALRYEQYF. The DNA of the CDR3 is TGTGCCAGCAATATAAGGGCCCTTCGCTACGAGCAGTACTTC.

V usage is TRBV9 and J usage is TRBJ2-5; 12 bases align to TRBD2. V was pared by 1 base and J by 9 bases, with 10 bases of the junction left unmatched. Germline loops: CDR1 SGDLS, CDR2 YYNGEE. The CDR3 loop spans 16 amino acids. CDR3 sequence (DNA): TGTGCCAGCAGCGTAACGACTAGCGGGGGAGACGGGCCCCAGTACTTC. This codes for CASSVTTSGGDGPQYF.

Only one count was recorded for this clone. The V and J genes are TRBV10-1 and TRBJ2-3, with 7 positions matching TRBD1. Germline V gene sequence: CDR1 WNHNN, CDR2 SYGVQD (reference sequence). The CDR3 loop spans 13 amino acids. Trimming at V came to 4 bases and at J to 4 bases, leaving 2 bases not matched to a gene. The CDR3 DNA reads TGCGCCAGCAGTGTGGGACAGTCAGATACGCAGTATTTT. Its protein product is CASSVGQSDTQYF.